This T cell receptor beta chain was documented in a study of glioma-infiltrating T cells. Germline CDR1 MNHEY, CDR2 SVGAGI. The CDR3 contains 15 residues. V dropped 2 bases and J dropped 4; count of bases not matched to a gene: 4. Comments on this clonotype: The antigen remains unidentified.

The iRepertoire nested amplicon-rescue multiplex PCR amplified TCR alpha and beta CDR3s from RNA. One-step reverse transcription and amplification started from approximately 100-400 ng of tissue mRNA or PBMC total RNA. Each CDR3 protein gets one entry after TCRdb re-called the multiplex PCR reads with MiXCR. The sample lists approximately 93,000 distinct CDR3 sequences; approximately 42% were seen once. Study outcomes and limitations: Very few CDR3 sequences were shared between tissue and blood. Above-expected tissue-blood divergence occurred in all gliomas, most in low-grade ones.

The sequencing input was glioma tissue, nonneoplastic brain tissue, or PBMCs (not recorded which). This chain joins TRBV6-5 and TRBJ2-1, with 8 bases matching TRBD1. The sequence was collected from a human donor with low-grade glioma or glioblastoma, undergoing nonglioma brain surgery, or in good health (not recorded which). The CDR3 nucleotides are TGTGCCAGCAGTTACGAGGGGACAGGATACAATGAGCAGTTCTTC. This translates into CASSYEGTGYNEQFF.